The present T cell receptor beta chain was sequenced within a study of blood T cells in healthy people across ages. A minimum of 6.5 million PBMCs was isolated per sample. Primed by a sample-barcoded 5' primer and a J-beta primer mix, a second PCR proceeded for about 6 to 11 cycles. Every cDNA molecule carried a tag from a template-switch adaptor bearing 12 random nucleotides. Each single sample gave us at least 2.5 million CDR3-containing paired-end reads. TCRdb re-called the 5' RACE reads through MiXCR, storing one row per CDR3 protein. The table lists over 1,300,000 distinct CDR3 sequences, approximately 59% of them singletons, with roughly 6.3% in the top ten. The CDR3 length is 14 residues. Trimming removed 3 bases from V and 7 bases from J, with 13 bases in between.

The chain uses TRBV12-3 or TRBV12-4 and TRBJ1-5; D is perhaps TRBD1 (5 bases). The receptor comes from a man aged 18 to 29 in good health. Specimen: blood. The CDR3 region has the DNA TGTGCCAGCAGTTTCGGGCAAGGGGTCCAGCCCCAGCATTTT. Translated, it gives CASSFGQGVQPQHF.